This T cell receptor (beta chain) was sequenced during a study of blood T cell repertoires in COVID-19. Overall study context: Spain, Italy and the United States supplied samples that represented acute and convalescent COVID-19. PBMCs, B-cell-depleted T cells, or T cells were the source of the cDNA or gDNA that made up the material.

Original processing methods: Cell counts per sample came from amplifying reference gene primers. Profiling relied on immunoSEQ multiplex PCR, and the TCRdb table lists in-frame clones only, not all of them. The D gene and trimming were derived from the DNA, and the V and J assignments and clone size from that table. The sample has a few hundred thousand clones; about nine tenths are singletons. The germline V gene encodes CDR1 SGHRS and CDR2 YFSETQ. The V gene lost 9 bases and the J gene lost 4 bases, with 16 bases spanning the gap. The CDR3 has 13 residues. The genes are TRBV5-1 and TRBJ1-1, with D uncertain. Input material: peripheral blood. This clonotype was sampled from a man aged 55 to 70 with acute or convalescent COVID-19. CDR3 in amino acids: CATGRLAGTEAFF. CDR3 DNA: TGCGCCACCGGACGCCTCGCGGGCACTGAAGCTTTCTTT.